These 24 T cell receptor beta chains share one sample of origin, sequenced in a study of cytomegalovirus exposure and HLA in healthy donors. Primers for the PCR totalled 60 Vbeta and 13 Jbeta. Libraries were prepared by immunoSEQ multiplex PCR; TCRdb keeps only in-frame clonotypes and omits some of them. The table has roughly 170,000 clones, about 84% seen once. The sample was PBMCs. The receptors were gathered from a man in his late teens or twenties in good health and CMV-seronegative.

This clone was picked up one time. V usage is TRBV5-4 and J usage is TRBJ1-6; 7 bases line up with TRBD1. The J segment lost 1 base and the V segment lost 4 bases, leaving 5 bases of the junction unmatched. CDR1 is SGHNT and CDR2 is YYREEE in the germline V gene (reference sequence). The CDR3 is 16 amino acids. The CDR3: CASSLGGRSYNSPLHF. The CDR3 nucleotides read TGTGCCAGCAGCCTAGGGGGCCGTTCCTATAATTCACCCCTCCACTTT.

As for this clone: Sequence at one end of the junction differs from germline and may be a read error. CDR3 sequence: CASSELVPGEAFF. CDR3 DNA: TGTGCCAGCAGCGAATTGGTTCCAGGTGAAGCTTTCTTT. V is TRBV25-1 and J is TRBJ1-1; no firm D call. CDR3 length: 13 amino acids. Germline loops: CDR1 MGHDK, CDR2 SYGVNS.

The J gene is TRBJ1-2, the V gene TRBV11-2; D gene uncertain. CDR1 SGHAT and CDR2 FQNNGV come from the germline V gene. Trimming shortened V by 5 bases and J by 8 bases, and 9 bases separated the two germline ends. CDR3 length: 11 residues. CDR3 in amino acids: CASSKPGGYTF. The CDR3 DNA sequence: TGTGCCAGCAGCAAGCCGGGGGGCTACACCTTC.

This sequence joins TRBV7-2 and TRBJ1-5; D gene unclear. V was cut by 1 base and J by 8 bases, with 6 bases left in between. This CDR3 region has 12 residues. Germline V gene sequence: CDR1 SGHTA, CDR2 FQGNSA. This chain's CDR3 is CASSLGQEPQHF. The DNA of the CDR3 is TGTGCCAGCAGCTTAGGACAAGAGCCCCAGCATTTT.

The V gene is TRBV15, the J gene TRBJ2-1; TRBD2 matches at 12 bases. The CDR3 totals 14 residues. With V trimmed by 4 bases and J by 14 bases, 9 bases remained unmatched. Germline CDR1 is LNHNV and CDR2 is YYDKDF (reference sequence). The CDR3 coding sequence is TGTGCCACCAGCACCCGACTAGCGGGAGAACTGGAGTTCTTC. This translates into CATSTRLAGELEFF.

This chain links TRBV9 with TRBJ2-3, with TRBD2 as a possible D gene (5 bases). Germline CDR1 reads SGDLS; CDR2 reads YYNGEE. The V gene lost 1 base and the J gene lost 1 base, with 13 bases spanning the gap. The CDR3 sequence is 16 residues long. The CDR3 protein is CASSVKGAVGTDTQYF. The CDR3 nucleotides read TGTGCCAGCAGCGTAAAGGGAGCCGTGGGCACAGATACGCAGTATTTT.

CDR3 sequence (DNA): TGTGCCAGCACCCGCCTAGTTAGGACAGATACGCAGTATTTT. Protein sequence: CASTRLVRTDTQYF. The chain links TRBV2 to TRBJ2-3; D unresolved. There are 14 residues in the CDR3. The V gene's germline CDR1 is SNHLY and CDR2 FYNNEI. Trimming removed 7 bases from V and 3 bases from J, with 14 bases in between.

The J gene is TRBJ2-7, the V gene TRBV18; TRBD1 might be the D (5 bases). Germline V gene sequence: CDR1 KGHSH, CDR2 LQKENI. This CDR3 region has 12 residues. With 2 bases removed from V and 7 bases from J, the gap between germline ends came to 9 bases. The CDR3 DNA reads as TGTGCCAGCTCACCAGACCGACAGGAGCAGTACTTC. Its protein is CASSPDRQEQYF.

The chain joins TRBV5-1 to TRBJ2-7, with 8 nucleotides matching TRBD2. The trim removed 1 base at V and 1 base at J, leaving 13 bases unmatched. CDR3 length: 18 residues. The germline V gene has CDR1 SGHRS and CDR2 YFSETQ. CDR3 in amino acids: CASSLSLTGGQGSYEQYF. In DNA form, the CDR3 reads TGCGCCAGCAGCTTGAGCTTGACGGGGGGGCAGGGGTCCTACGAGCAGTACTTC.

This clone was recorded a few times. This chain uses TRBV6-5 with TRBJ1-1, with D possibly TRBD1 on 6 matching bases. Trimming removed 2 bases at V and 4 bases at J, with 11 bases between. This CDR3 has 14 amino acids. CDR1 is MNHEY, CDR2 SVGAGI, per germline. The DNA of the CDR3 is TGTGCCAGCAGTTACCTAGGACAGAGCACTGAAGCTTTCTTT. Encoded protein: CASSYLGQSTEAFF.

The V gene is TRBV6-5, the J gene TRBJ1-1; 9 bases fit TRBD1. This CDR3 is built from 14 residues. Germline V lookup: CDR1 MNHEY, CDR2 SVGAGI. The V and J ends lost 6 bases and 5 bases, in that order; junction bases with no gene match: 7. The CDR3 DNA reads as TGTGCCAGCAGCTCCACAGGGGGCCGGACTGAAGCTTTCTTT. Amino acid sequence: CASSSTGGRTEAFF.

This chain connects TRBV7-9 to TRBJ1-2; D is ambiguous. CDR3 length: 14 amino acids. CDR1 SEHNR and CDR2 FQNEAQ come from the germline V gene (reference sequence). Trimming shortened V by 0 bases and J by 2 bases, and 7 bases separated the two germline ends. The CDR3 region has the DNA TGTGCCAGCAGCTTAGCGCCGGTGAACTATGGCTACACCTTC. Protein: CASSLAPVNYGYTF. The whole variable domain, filled in from reference TRBV7-9 and TRBJ1-2, reads DTGVSQNPRHKITKRGQNVTFRCDPISEHNRLYWYRQTLGQGPEFLTYFQNEAQLEKSRLLSDRFSAERPKGSFSTLEIQRTEQGDSAMYLCASSLAPVNYGYTFGSGTRLTVV.

The rearrangement links TRBV14 to TRBJ2-3; perhaps TRBD1 as D (5 bases). From germline, CDR1 is SGHDN and CDR2 FVKESK. The CDR3 totals 14 residues. Trimming shortened V by 8 bases and J by 3 bases, and 15 bases separated the two germline ends. The CDR3: CASGALGTTDTQYF. The DNA for the CDR3 is TGTGCCAGCGGGGCTCTTGGTACAACAGATACGCAGTATTTT.

In this sample, this clone turned up a few times. The V and J genes are TRBV6-6 and TRBJ1-1, with D hard to call. The V end was cut by 1 base, the J end by 4 bases, with 10 bases between. The CDR3 runs to 14 residues. The germline V gene has CDR1 MNHNY and CDR2 SVGAGI (reference sequence). CDR3: CASSYFALSTEAFF. Here the CDR3 DNA reads TGTGCCAGCAGTTACTTTGCGTTAAGCACTGAAGCTTTCTTT.

The V gene is TRBV28, the J gene TRBJ2-1; possible D gene TRBD2, 5 bases. Per germline, CDR1 MDHEN and CDR2 SYDVKM. The CDR3 consists of 17 residues. V was clipped by 7 bases and J by 3 bases, with 22 bases between them. CDR3 in amino acids: CASNTPWGDTFYNEQFF. The DNA of the CDR3 is TGTGCCAGCAACACCCCCTGGGGAGACACCTTCTACAATGAGCAGTTCTTC. Filled out from reference TRBV28 and TRBJ2-1, the complete variable domain reads DVKVTQSSRYLVKRTGEKVFLECVQDMDHENMFWYRQDPGLGLRLIYFSYDVKMKEKGDIPEGYSVSREKKERFSLILESASTNQTSMYLCASNTPWGDTFYNEQFFGPGTRLTVL.

The chain has TRBV18 and TRBJ1-3; D is unclear. V lost 3 bases and J 6 bases, leaving 12 bases between the germline ends. The CDR3 length is 14 residues. Germline assignment: CDR1 KGHSH and CDR2 LQKENI. CDR3 residues: CASSPGQDSNTIYF. The CDR3, as DNA: TGTGCCAGCTCACCCGGGCAGGACTCAAACACCATATATTTT.

The chain links TRBV5-1 to TRBJ1-1, with D perhaps matching TRBD1 (6 bases). Between the trimmed V and J ends, which lost 1 base and 1 base, there was a span of 8 bases. CDR1 and CDR2 from the germline V gene are SGHRS and YFSETQ. This CDR3 region has 14 residues. CDR3 DNA: TGCGCCAGCAGCTTGTCGACAGGGAACACTGAAGCTTTCTTT. Protein: CASSLSTGNTEAFF.

CDR3 in DNA: TGTGCCAGCAGTGGGGGGACAGCCCCCAAGGACTACACCTTC. This encodes CASSGGTAPKDYTF. The V gene is TRBV27, the J gene TRBJ1-2, with 7 bases that match TRBD1. Per the germline V gene, CDR1 is MNHEY and CDR2 is SMNVEV (reference sequence). The trim removed 5 bases at V and 10 bases at J, leaving 13 bases unmatched. The CDR3 loop spans 14 amino acids.

The chain couples TRBV7-9 to TRBJ2-1; 7 nucleotides match TRBD2. CDR1 is SEHNR and CDR2 is FQNEAQ in the germline V gene (reference sequence). The CDR3 runs to 16 residues. J gave up 3 bases and V 3 bases, and 8 bases lay outside the gene matches. This CDR3 reads CASSFLTSFLYNEQFF. As DNA, the CDR3 is TGTGCCAGCAGCTTTTTGACTAGCTTCCTCTACAATGAGCAGTTCTTC.

The rearrangement uses TRBV7-9 and TRBJ2-7; 9 positions agree with TRBD1. This CDR3 is built from 16 residues. The ends lost 5 bases at V and 0 bases at J; junction bases unmatched: 8. Germline values: CDR1 SEHNR, CDR2 FQNEAQ (reference sequence). CDR3 DNA sequence: TGTGCCAGCAGCACGGGACAGGGATGGGCCTCCTACGAGCAGTACTTC. Amino acids: CASSTGQGWASYEQYF.

The V call is TRBV19, the J call TRBJ2-7, with 8 bases that match TRBD1. This CDR3 has 14 residues. CDR1 is LNHDA, CDR2 SQIVND, per germline (reference sequence). V gave up 3 bases and J gave up 3 bases; unmatched junction bases: 4. The CDR3 bases are TGTGCCAGTAGTATCGGGACAGGATTCTACGAGCAGTACTTC. Its protein is CASSIGTGFYEQYF.

This chain joins TRBV2 and TRBJ1-1, with D maybe TRBD1 (6 bases). Germline CDR1 reads SNHLY; CDR2 reads FYNNEI. The CDR3 extends over 12 amino acids. With 7 bases removed from V and 3 bases from J, the gap between germline ends came to 9 bases. CDR3 residues: CASKGGDTEAFF. Here the CDR3 DNA reads TGTGCCAGCAAGGGGGGGGACACTGAAGCTTTCTTT.

The rearrangement uses TRBV28 and TRBJ1-1; D is ambiguous. V was shortened by 3 bases and J by 6 bases, with 8 bases between the two germline ends. This CDR3 region has 12 residues. The germline gives CDR1 MDHEN, CDR2 SYDVKM. CDR3 sequence: CASSFGQPEAFF. CDR3 in DNA: TGTGCCAGCAGTTTTGGGCAGCCTGAAGCTTTCTTT.

The chain has TRBV7-2 and TRBJ2-5; D gene uncertain. Germline CDR1 is SGHTA and CDR2 is FQGNSA. Trimming cost V 5 bases and J 2 bases, with 6 bases left between them. The CDR3 sequence is 12 residues long. CDR3 sequence: CASSPSQETQYF. The DNA of the CDR3 is TGTGCCAGCAGCCCGTCTCAAGAGACCCAGTACTTC.